Listed below are T cell receptor beta chains from one sample, sequenced in a study of control samples from healthy donors and cancer patients. The protocol was immunoSEQ multiplex PCR, while the TCRdb copy is restricted to in-frame clones and leaves out a portion. This table holds about 140,000 clones, about 89% found once. Material: blood. All receptors come from a young man in good health. The CDR3 runs from the conserved cysteine through the conserved F or W. Fields, in order: clone size, V gene, J gene, CDR3 protein. A row's size may be missing; if present it is once, few, many or a size class.

clone size: -; V gene: TRBV5-1; J gene: TRBJ2-2; CDR3 protein: CASNPLAGDPNTGELFF
clone size: few; V gene: TRBV4-2; J gene: TRBJ1-1; CDR3 protein: CASSQRTGGEVGTEAFF
clone size: -; V gene: TRBV6-6; J gene: TRBJ2-3; CDR3 protein: CATSLRRGSTDTQYF
clone size: -; V gene: TRBV5-1; J gene: TRBJ2-3; CDR3 protein: CASSLVRGATDTQYF
clone size: -; V gene: TRBV27; J gene: TRBJ2-2; CDR3 protein: CASSLSVTGSGELFF
clone size: -; V gene: TRBV7-2; J gene: TRBJ1-3; CDR3 protein: CASSFNSGNTIYF
clone size: -; V gene: TRBV6-5; J gene: TRBJ1-1; CDR3 protein: CASSYRTGGNTEAFF
clone size: -; V gene: TRBV19; J gene: TRBJ1-5; CDR3 protein: CASSIDRDQPQHF
clone size: -; V gene: TRBV2; J gene: TRBJ1-6; CDR3 protein: CASSDGPGLGSYNSPLHF
clone size: -; V gene: TRBV15; J gene: TRBJ2-3; CDR3 protein: CATSRGGETDTQYF
clone size: -; V gene: TRBV7-7; J gene: TRBJ2-2; CDR3 protein: CASSLGASTGELFF
clone size: -; V gene: TRBV7-2; J gene: TRBJ1-2; CDR3 protein: CASSLVGDRVNGYTF
clone size: once; V gene: TRBV9; J gene: TRBJ1-4; CDR3 protein: CASSVDDGGPANEKLFF
clone size: -; V gene: TRBV7-3; J gene: TRBJ1-6; CDR3 protein: CASSSIGSASYNSPLHF
clone size: -; V gene: TRBV7-9; J gene: TRBJ1-4; CDR3 protein: CASSKDGAFNEKLFF
clone size: -; V gene: TRBV6-5; J gene: TRBJ1-2; CDR3 protein: CASSYSPSPYGYTF
clone size: -; V gene: TRBV19; J gene: TRBJ1-6; CDR3 protein: CASSFDTNSPLHF
clone size: -; V gene: TRBV19; J gene: TRBJ2-3; CDR3 protein: CASSGTSGGPTDTQYF
clone size: -; V gene: TRBV19; J gene: TRBJ1-2; CDR3 protein: CASRREAAMAGYTF
clone size: -; V gene: TRBV5-4; J gene: TRBJ1-2; CDR3 protein: CASSSNRGYTF
clone size: -; V gene: TRBV7-9; J gene: TRBJ2-1; CDR3 protein: CASSLKQGAPNEQFF
clone size: -; V gene: TRBV13; J gene: TRBJ2-3; CDR3 protein: CASRENRGGTDTQYF
clone size: -; V gene: TRBV6-4; J gene: TRBJ1-2; CDR3 protein: CASSDSPGEAYGYTF
clone size: -; V gene: TRBV5-4; J gene: TRBJ2-7; CDR3 protein: CASSTDRVGEQYF
clone size: -; V gene: TRBV5-1; J gene: TRBJ1-4; CDR3 protein: CASSAGEPQNEKLFF
clone size: -; V gene: TRBV27; J gene: TRBJ2-7; CDR3 protein: CASSLGQAYGEQYF
clone size: -; V gene: TRBV4-2; J gene: TRBJ1-5; CDR3 protein: CASSPALTGRVNQPQHF
clone size: -; V gene: TRBV7-3; J gene: TRBJ1-1; CDR3 protein: CASSLNGAATTEAFF
clone size: -; V gene: TRBV6-5; J gene: TRBJ2-1; CDR3 protein: CASSYAGGVYNEQFF
clone size: -; V gene: TRBV9; J gene: TRBJ2-1; CDR3 protein: CASTRTSGGAWDEQFF
clone size: -; V gene: TRBV6-5; J gene: TRBJ1-5; CDR3 protein: CASNPGSNQPQHF
clone size: -; V gene: TRBV6-2/TRBV6-3; J gene: TRBJ2-7; CDR3 protein: CASSYQGLPSYEQYF
clone size: -; V gene: TRBV23-1; J gene: TRBJ2-2; CDR3 protein: CASPHERQGFRANTGELFF
clone size: -; V gene: TRBV5-1; J gene: TRBJ2-1; CDR3 protein: CASSLSTGGNEQFF
clone size: -; V gene: TRBV12-5; J gene: TRBJ1-1; CDR3 protein: CASGLGYRPENTEAFF
clone size: -; V gene: TRBV19; J gene: TRBJ1-4; CDR3 protein: CASSPPGGANEKLFF
clone size: -; V gene: TRBV7-2; J gene: TRBJ2-3; CDR3 protein: CASSSTPPVDTQYF
clone size: -; V gene: TRBV4-3; J gene: TRBJ2-1; CDR3 protein: CASSPRPASGVPGEQFF
clone size: -; V gene: TRBV3-1/TRBV3-2; J gene: TRBJ2-5; CDR3 protein: CASSQEDQGSDETQYF
clone size: -; V gene: TRBV18; J gene: TRBJ2-1; CDR3 protein: CASSPGGGVGEQFF
clone size: -; V gene: TRBV19; J gene: TRBJ1-2; CDR3 protein: CASRGSLTGLPYLYGYTF
clone size: -; V gene: TRBV7-9; J gene: TRBJ1-6; CDR3 protein: CASSFSQGLEVVHF
clone size: -; V gene: TRBV4-1; J gene: TRBJ1-6; CDR3 protein: CASSQDGRHGLSSPLHF
clone size: -; V gene: TRBV28; J gene: TRBJ2-7; CDR3 protein: CASLVGGGTSYEQYF
clone size: -; V gene: TRBV5-1; J gene: TRBJ1-5; CDR3 protein: CASSLGPGGDQPQHF
clone size: few; V gene: TRBV4-2; J gene: TRBJ1-6; CDR3 protein: CASSQDQALGDSPLHF
clone size: -; V gene: TRBV5-1; J gene: TRBJ1-1; CDR3 protein: CASSLALARVNTEAFF
clone size: -; V gene: TRBV6-6; J gene: TRBJ1-2; CDR3 protein: CASTRGTDYGYTF